One and the same sample provided the 18 T cell receptor beta chains below, sequenced in a study of cytomegalovirus exposure and HLA in healthy donors. The PCR ran on 60 Vbeta and 13 Jbeta primers. Sequenced by immunoSEQ multiplex PCR; TCRdb stores in-frame clones only, minus some. This table has 150,000 to 200,000 clones, about 80% appearing once. The sample consisted of PBMCs. These receptors were collected from a man in his thirties or forties in good health and CMV-seronegative.

This chain links TRBV6-4 with TRBJ2-7; D is possibly TRBD2 (5 bases). CDR1 and CDR2 from the germline V gene are MRHNA and SNTAGT. Trimming shortened V by 11 bases and J by 1 base, and 15 bases separated the two germline ends. The length of the CDR3 is 13 residues. The CDR3 DNA is TGTGCCCTAAGTAAAGAGGGTTCCTACGAGCAGTACTTC. Encoded protein: CALSKEGSYEQYF.

This chain joins TRBV28 and TRBJ1-1, with TRBD1 matching over 7 bases. With V trimmed by 7 bases and J by 3 bases, 2 bases remained unmatched. CDR3 length equals 12 residues. Germline CDR1 is MDHEN and CDR2 is SYDVKM. The CDR3 region is CASIGGYTEAFF. CDR3 coding DNA: TGTGCCAGCATAGGGGGCTACACTGAAGCTTTCTTT. The entire variable domain, with the rest obtained from reference TRBV28 and TRBJ1-1, is as follows: DVKVTQSSRYLVKRTGEKVFLECVQDMDHENMFWYRQDPGLGLRLIYFSYDVKMKEKGDIPEGYSVSREKKERFSLILESASTNQTSMYLCASIGGYTEAFFGQGTRLTVV.

The chain is built from TRBV4-1 and TRBJ2-7; D gene ambiguous. The CDR3 spans 12 residues. Germline V gene lookup returns CDR1 MGHRA and CDR2 YSYEKL. V was shortened by 4 bases and J by 3 bases, with 7 bases between the two germline ends. CDR3 protein: CASSLPGYEQYF. CDR3 DNA: TGCGCCAGCAGCCTCCCGGGCTACGAGCAGTACTTC.

The V gene is TRBV10-3, the J gene TRBJ1-4; D unclear. The germline V gene has CDR1 ENHRY and CDR2 SYGVKD. V shed 0 bases and J shed 6 bases, with 11 bases lying between them. The CDR3 length is 15 residues. The CDR3 nucleotides read TGTGCCATCAGTGAGTCCGGGAAACTAGATGAAAAACTGTTTTTT. It encodes CAISESGKLDEKLFF.

The chain joins TRBV7-8 to TRBJ1-1; D is possibly TRBD1 (6 bases). Germline V gives CDR1 SGHVS, CDR2 FQNEAQ. The V and J ends lost 1 base and 3 bases respectively, with 21 bases between them. The CDR3 consists of 18 residues. For the CDR3, the DNA is TGTGCCAGCAGCTTAGGGCTGGGACACGAGTTATGGGACACTGAAGCTTTCTTT. Residues: CASSLGLGHELWDTEAFF. The full variable domain, completed using reference TRBV7-8 and TRBJ1-1, is GAGVSQSPRYKVAKRGQDVALRCDPISGHVSLFWYQQALGQGPEFLTYFQNEAQLDKSGLPSDRFFAERPEGSVSTLKIQRTQQEDSAVYLCASSLGLGHELWDTEAFFGQGTRLTVV.

V usage is TRBV27 and J usage is TRBJ1-2; 9 bases fit TRBD1. The CDR3 loop spans 14 amino acids. Germline V gene data show CDR1 as MNHEY and CDR2 as SMNVEV (reference sequence). The V and J ends lost 4 bases and 8 bases, in that order; junction bases with no gene match: 8. The CDR3 sequence: CASSSRDRAGGYTF. Written as DNA, the CDR3 is TGTGCCAGCAGTTCCCGGGACAGGGCTGGGGGCTACACCTTC.

The chain couples TRBV5-4 to TRBJ1-1; possible D gene TRBD1, 5 bases. V lost 4 bases and J lost 2, with 15 bases in between. From germline, CDR1 is SGHNT and CDR2 YYREEE (reference sequence). This CDR3 spans 15 amino acids. The CDR3 protein is CASSTQTDLNTEAFF. In DNA, the CDR3 is TGTGCCAGCAGCACCCAGACAGACCTAAACACTGAAGCTTTCTTT. The whole variable domain, remainder taken from reference TRBV5-4 and TRBJ1-1, is ETGVTQSPTHLIKTRGQQVTLRCSSQSGHNTVSWYQQALGQGPQFIFQYYREEENGRGNFPPRFSGLQFPNYSSELNVNALELDDSALYLCASSTQTDLNTEAFFGQGTRLTVV.

This clone was recorded once. V is TRBV28 and J is TRBJ1-5, with D maybe TRBD1 (5 bases). CDR3 length: 18 residues. Trimming pared 6 bases from V and 0 bases from J, leaving 21 bases between. Germline CDR1 reads MDHEN; CDR2 reads SYDVKM. CDR3 amino acids: CASSTYPGTGDSNQPQHF. For the CDR3, the DNA is TGTGCCAGCAGCACCTACCCCGGGACGGGAGATAGCAATCAGCCCCAGCATTTT.

This chain uses TRBV9 with TRBJ1-3; unclear D gene. This CDR3 region has 16 residues. V gave up 0 bases and J gave up 2 bases, with 12 bases separating them. Per germline, CDR1 SGDLS and CDR2 YYNGEE. This CDR3 is CASSVDLPAAGNTIYF. CDR3 bases: TGTGCCAGCAGCGTAGACCTTCCAGCGGCTGGAAACACCATATATTTT.

The V and J genes are TRBV11-2 and TRBJ2-1; 10 bases map to TRBD2. The CDR3 has 15 amino acids. Germline-derived CDR1 and CDR2 are SGHAT and FQNNGV. V dropped 5 bases and J dropped 9; count of bases not matched to a gene: 10. The CDR3 reads CASSLGLAEVGEQFF. DNA for the CDR3: TGTGCCAGCAGCCTTGGACTAGCGGAGGTAGGTGAGCAGTTCTTC. Looking up the rest from reference TRBV11-2 and TRBJ2-1 gives the full variable domain: EAGVAQSPRYKIIEKRQSVAFWCNPISGHATLYWYQQILGQGPKLLIQFQNNGVVDDSQLPKDRFSAERLKGVDSTLKIQPAKLEDSAVYLCASSLGLAEVGEQFFGPGTRLTVL.

The chain combines TRBV28 with TRBJ1-2, with 8 bases identical to TRBD1. The CDR3 has 15 residues. V shed 5 bases, J shed 3 bases, and the junction held 8 bases outside the gene matches. Looked up from germline, CDR1 is MDHEN and CDR2 is SYDVKM. CDR3 in DNA: TGTGCCAGCAGTATACACAGGGGGGGGGACTATGGCTACACCTTC. This codes for CASSIHRGGDYGYTF.

About this clone: Compared with germline, one end of the junction differs, possibly owing to a read error. The chain uses TRBV4-2 and TRBJ1-4; D is uncertain. Per germline, CDR1 LGHNA and CDR2 YNFKEQ. CDR3 size: 14 residues. The DNA of the CDR3 is TGTGCCAGCAGCTACGGACTCCCCGGGCAAAAACTGCTTTTT. This translates into CASSYGLPGQKLLF.

The chain carries TRBV9 and TRBJ2-3, with D tentatively TRBD2 (5 bases). Germline V gene lookup returns CDR1 SGDLS and CDR2 YYNGEE. There are 16 residues in the CDR3. Trimming took 0 bases from V and 1 from J, leaving 12 bases between them. CDR3 in DNA: TGTGCCAGCAGCGTAGCTACCTCCGGGGGCACAGATACGCAGTATTTT. Translation gives CASSVATSGGTDTQYF.

This CDR3 reads CASSLTSGGYEQYF. The CDR3 DNA follows: TGTGCCAGCAGCTTAACTAGCGGGGGCTACGAGCAGTACTTC. This rearrangement joins TRBV7-6 to TRBJ2-7; 11 bases fit TRBD2. The CDR3 covers 14 residues. Trimming removed 2 bases from V and 3 bases from J; junction bases left unmatched: 0. Germline values: CDR1 SGHVS, CDR2 FNYEAQ.

The chain employs TRBV5-8 and TRBJ1-3; D not resolved. This CDR3 contains 13 residues. Germline CDR1 is SGHTS and CDR2 is YDEGEE. The V and J ends lost 3 bases and 4 bases respectively, with 8 bases between them. In DNA form, the CDR3 reads TGTGCCAGCAGCTCCAGTCTCGGAAACACCATATATTTT. Protein sequence: CASSSSLGNTIYF. Variable domain in full (rest from reference TRBV5-8 and TRBJ1-3): EAGVTQSPTHLIKTRGQQATLRCSPISGHTSVYWYQQALGLGLQFLLWYDEGEERNRGNFPPRFSGRQFPNYSSELNVNALELEDSALYLCASSSSLGNTIYFGEGSWLTVV.

This clone was found once. The chain couples TRBV15 to TRBJ2-3; D remains unclear. The CDR3 extends over 12 amino acids. CDR1 is LNHNV and CDR2 is YYDKDF in the germline V gene (reference sequence). V was shortened by 1 base and J by 3 bases, with 2 bases between the two germline ends. The DNA for the CDR3 is TGTGCCACCAGCAGAGCTACAGATACGCAGTATTTT. Amino acids: CATSRATDTQYF.

A note on this clone: The sample carries other DNA sequences with the same CDR3. V is TRBV9 and J is TRBJ2-1, with D possibly matching TRBD2 (6 bases). Trimming left V 2 bases short and J 7 bases short, with 10 bases between. Germline lookup yields CDR1 SGDLS and CDR2 YYNGEE. The CDR3 extends over 13 amino acids. The CDR3 is CASSVGGPNEQFF. The CDR3 nucleotides are TGTGCCAGCAGCGTCGGGGGTCCAAATGAGCAGTTCTTC.

The chain combines TRBV18 with TRBJ2-7, with D uncertain. V was cut by 3 bases and J by 2 bases, with 5 bases left in between. The CDR3 is made up of 12 amino acids. Per germline, CDR1 KGHSH and CDR2 LQKENI. Here the CDR3 reads CASSPGAYEQYF. In nucleotides, the CDR3 is TGTGCCAGCTCACCTGGAGCCTACGAGCAGTACTTC.